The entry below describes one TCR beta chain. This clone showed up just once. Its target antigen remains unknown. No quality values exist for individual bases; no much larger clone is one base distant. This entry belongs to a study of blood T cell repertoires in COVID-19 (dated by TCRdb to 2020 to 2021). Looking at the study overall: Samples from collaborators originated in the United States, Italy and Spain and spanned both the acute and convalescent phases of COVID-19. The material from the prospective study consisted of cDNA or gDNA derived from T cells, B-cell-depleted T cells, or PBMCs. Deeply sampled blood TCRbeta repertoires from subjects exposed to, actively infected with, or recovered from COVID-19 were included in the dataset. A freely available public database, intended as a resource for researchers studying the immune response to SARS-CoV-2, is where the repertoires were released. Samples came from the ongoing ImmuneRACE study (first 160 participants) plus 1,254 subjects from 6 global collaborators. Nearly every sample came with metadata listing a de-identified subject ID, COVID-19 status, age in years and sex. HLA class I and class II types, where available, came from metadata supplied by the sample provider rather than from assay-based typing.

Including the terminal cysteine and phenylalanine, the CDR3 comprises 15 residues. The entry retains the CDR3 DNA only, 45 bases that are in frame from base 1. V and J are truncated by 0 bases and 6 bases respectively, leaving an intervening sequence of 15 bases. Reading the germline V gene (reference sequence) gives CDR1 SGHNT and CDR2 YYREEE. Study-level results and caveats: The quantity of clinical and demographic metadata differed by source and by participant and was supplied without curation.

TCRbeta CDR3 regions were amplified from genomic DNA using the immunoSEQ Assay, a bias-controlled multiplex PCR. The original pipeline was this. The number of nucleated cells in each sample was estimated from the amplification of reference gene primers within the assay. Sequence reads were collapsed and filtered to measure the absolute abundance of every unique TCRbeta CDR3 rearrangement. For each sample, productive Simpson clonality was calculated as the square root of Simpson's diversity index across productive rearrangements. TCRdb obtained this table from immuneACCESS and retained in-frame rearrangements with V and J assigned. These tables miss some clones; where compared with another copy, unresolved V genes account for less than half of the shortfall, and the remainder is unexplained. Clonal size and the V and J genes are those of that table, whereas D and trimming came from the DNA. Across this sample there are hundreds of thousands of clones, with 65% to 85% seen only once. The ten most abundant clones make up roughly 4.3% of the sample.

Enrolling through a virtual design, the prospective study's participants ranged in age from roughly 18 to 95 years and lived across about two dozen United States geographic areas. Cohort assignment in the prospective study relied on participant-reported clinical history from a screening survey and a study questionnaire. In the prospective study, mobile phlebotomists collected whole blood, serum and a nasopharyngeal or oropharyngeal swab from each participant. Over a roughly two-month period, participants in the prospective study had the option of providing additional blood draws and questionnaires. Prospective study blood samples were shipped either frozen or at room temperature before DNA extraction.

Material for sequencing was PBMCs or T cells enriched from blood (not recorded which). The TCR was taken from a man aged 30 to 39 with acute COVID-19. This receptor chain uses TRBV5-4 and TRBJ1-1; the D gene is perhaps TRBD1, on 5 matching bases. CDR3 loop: CASSLDGQGRAEAFF. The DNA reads TGTGCCAGCAGCTTGGACGGACAAGGGAGGGCTGAAGCTTTCTTT. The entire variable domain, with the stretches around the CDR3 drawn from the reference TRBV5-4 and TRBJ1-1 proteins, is ETGVTQSPTHLIKTRGQQVTLRCSSQSGHNTVSWYQQALGQGPQFIFQYYREEENGRGNFPPRFSGLQFPNYSSELNVNALELDDSALYLCASSLDGQGRAEAFFGQGTRLTVV.